The source of this TCR beta chain is a study of blood T cell repertoires in COVID-19. Looking at the study overall: Spain, Italy and the United States supplied samples that represented acute and convalescent COVID-19.

TCRdb keeps only in-frame clones here, not all; method: immunoSEQ multiplex PCR. The sample records about 120,000 clones, 90% being singletons. This clone was seen only once. Seattle's cohort entered during active infection and was followed longitudinally. CDR1 is MNHEY, CDR2 SVGAGI, per germline. This CDR3 is built from 14 residues. The V gene lost 6 bases and the J gene lost 0 bases, with 6 bases spanning the gap. The rearrangement uses TRBV6-5 and TRBJ2-6; D is unclear. This TCR was sampled from a woman aged 60 to 75 with COVID-19, enrolled during active disease. Sequencing used peripheral blood. This CDR3 is CASSGSSGANVLTF. The CDR3 DNA is TGTGCCAGCAGCGGGTCCTCTGGGGCCAACGTCCTGACTTTC.